These T cell receptor beta chains were read from a single sample in a study of cytomegalovirus exposure and HLA in healthy donors. Profiling relied on immunoSEQ multiplex PCR, and the TCRdb table lists in-frame clones only, not all of them. Of about 190,000 clones in the sample, roughly 73% were seen once. Sequencing input: PBMCs. Receptor source: a woman aged 25 to 39 in good health and CMV-seropositive. Each CDR3 is given with its conserved first and last residue. D genes are given only for firm matches. Size values are once, few and many counts, or a class for expanded clones, and some rows have none.

d_gene | len | j_gene | abundance | v_gene | CDR3nt | CDR3aa
TRBD2 | 18 | TRBJ2-1 | . | TRBV4-3 | TGCGCCAGCAGCCAAGTTTCGCTAGCGGGGGGCCAGGGGAATGAGCAGTTCTTC | CASSQVSLAGGQGNEQFF
. | 13 | TRBJ1-2 | . | TRBV7-9 | TGTGCCAGCACCTCTTGGAGGGAGGGTGGCTACACCTTC | CASTSWREGGYTF
. | 13 | TRBJ1-1 | . | TRBV29-1 | TGCAGCGTTGTACAAGGAGAGAACACTGAAGCTTTCTTT | CSVVQGENTEAFF
. | 14 | TRBJ2-7 | few | TRBV6-5 | TGTGCCAGCAGTTACCGCGGCGTGGTTTACGAGCAGTACTTC | CASSYRGVVYEQYF
TRBD1 | 14 | TRBJ2-3 | . | TRBV6-4 | TGTGCCAGCAGTAAGGGACAGGAGGCAGATACGCAGTATTTT | CASSKGQEADTQYF
. | 14 | TRBJ1-4 | . | TRBV19 | TGTGCCAGTACGATTCGAGCAACTAATGAAAAACTGTTTTTT | CASTIRATNEKLFF
TRBD1 | 14 | TRBJ1-2 | . | TRBV6-6 | TGTGCCAGCCATAGACAGGGAATTGACTATGGCTACACCTTC | CASHRQGIDYGYTF
TRBD2 | 17 | TRBJ2-4 | few | TRBV5-1 | TGCGCCAGCAGCTTGTCTCCTAGCGGGGTGACCAAAAACATTCAGTACTTC | CASSLSPSGVTKNIQYF
TRBD1 | 17 | TRBJ1-3 | . | TRBV5-1 | TGCGCCAGCAGCTTATTATCCACAGGGGGCGGAGGAAACACCATATATTTT | CASSLLSTGGGGNTIYF
. | 15 | TRBJ1-3 | . | TRBV19 | TGTGCCAGTAGTTCCATAGCCGGCTCTGGAAACACCATATATTTT | CASSSIAGSGNTIYF
TRBD2 | 18 | TRBJ2-5 | . | TRBV5-4 | TGTGCCAGCAGCTTAGGAGGGGGACTAGCGGGAATTGATAACAAGCAGTACTTC | CASSLGGGLAGIDNKQYF
. | 15 | TRBJ2-7 | . | TRBV6-1 | TGTGCCAGCAACCTCGGAGGGCAGATCTCCTACGAGCAGTACTTC | CASNLGGQISYEQYF
. | 13 | TRBJ1-2 | . | TRBV19 | TGTGCCAGTAGTATGTACAGCTCCTATGGCTACACCTTC | CASSMYSSYGYTF
. | 11 | TRBJ2-1 | . | TRBV2 | TGTGCCAGCAGACTATACAATGAGCAGTTCTTC | CASRLYNEQFF
TRBD1 | 15 | TRBJ1-2 | . | TRBV19 | TGTGCCAGTAGTAGGCCTGGGACAGTTAACTATGGCTACACCTTC | CASSRPGTVNYGYTF
. | 15 | TRBJ2-7 | . | TRBV6-5 | TGTGCCAGCTCCCGGTTGCCGCAAAGCTCCTACGAGCAGTACTTC | CASSRLPQSSYEQYF
TRBD1 | 14 | TRBJ2-7 | . | TRBV9 | TGTGCCAGCACCCCGACAGGGAGCTCCTACGAGCAGTACTTC | CASTPTGSSYEQYF
. | 15 | TRBJ1-3 | . | TRBV21-1 | TGTGCCAGCAGCATGGGGGCCCCCTCTGGAAACACCATATATTTT | CASSMGAPSGNTIYF
TRBD1 | 14 | TRBJ2-1 | . | TRBV7-9 | TGTGCCAGCAGACACGGGACAGGGGGCAATGAGCAGTTCTTC | CASRHGTGGNEQFF
TRBD2 | 15 | TRBJ2-1 | . | TRBV2 | TGTGCCAGCAATTTCGGACTAGCGCTCTACAATGAGCAGTTCTTC | CASNFGLALYNEQFF
. | 15 | TRBJ2-1 | . | TRBV7-9 | TGTGCCAGCAGTCTCGCGCGGCGAGGGAGCGATGAGCAGTTCTTC | CASSLARRGSDEQFF
. | 15 | TRBJ2-7 | . | TRBV15 | TGTGCCACCAGCAGAGAAAAGGGGCTAACCTACGAGCAGTACTTC | CATSREKGLTYEQYF
TRBD1 | 16 | TRBJ1-6 | . | TRBV10-3 | TGTGCCATCAGTGAGCCGAACCGGGACAGGGACTCACCCCTCCACTTT | CAISEPNRDRDSPLHF
. | 14 | TRBJ2-3 | once | TRBV19 | TGTGCCAGTAGTTGGAGCCAGAATCCAGATACGCAGTATTTT | CASSWSQNPDTQYF
TRBD1 | 16 | TRBJ2-1 | few | TRBV2 | TGTGCCAGCAGTGAATCCCCAGGGGGAGCAGTAAATGAGCAGTTCTTC | CASSESPGGAVNEQFF
. | 13 | TRBJ1-2 | . | TRBV9 | TGTGCCAGCAGCACAGGGACCGGGCATGGCTACACCTTC | CASSTGTGHGYTF
. | 15 | TRBJ1-6 | . | TRBV5-1 | TGCGCCAGCAGCTTGGTTACAGGGTATAATTCACCCCTCCACTTT | CASSLVTGYNSPLHF
TRBD1 | 16 | TRBJ2-6 | . | TRBV19 | TGTGCCAGTAGTTTTCAGGGGGCCCTCTGGGCCAACGTCCTGACTTTC | CASSFQGALWANVLTF
TRBD1 | 13 | TRBJ2-5 | . | TRBV10-3 | TGTGCCAGGTCGACAGGGGTTGGGGAGACCCAGTACTTC | CARSTGVGETQYF
. | 15 | TRBJ2-7 | . | TRBV18 | TGTGCCAGCTCCGACGGAGGTGCCGTACCCTACGAGCAGTACTTC | CASSDGGAVPYEQYF
. | 14 | TRBJ1-2 | . | TRBV5-1 | TGCGCCAGCAGCTTGGAGGGGAGGTTGCGGGGCTACACCTTC | CASSLEGRLRGYTF
TRBD1 | 16 | TRBJ2-5 | . | TRBV5-6 | TGTGCCAGCAGCCCAAAACAGGGGGCTCTTGGGGAGACCCAGTACTTC | CASSPKQGALGETQYF
. | 12 | TRBJ2-5 | few | TRBV5-1 | TGCGCCAGCGGGCGGGGTGAAGAGACCCAGTACTTC | CASGRGEETQYF